The 6 T cell receptor beta chains given below trace back to one sample, sequenced in a study of T cells in Graves' hyperthyroidism and ophthalmopathy. RNA transcripts yielded amplified TCR beta CDR3 regions. During a first-round RT-PCR of the TCR CDR3, the HTBI primer set was used. TCRdb processed the multiplex PCR reads anew with MiXCR; each CDR3 protein has one entry. Here the sample spans about 700,000 distinct CDR3 sequences, over 40% being singletons. Specimen: peripheral blood or thyroid tissue (not recorded which). These receptors originate from an adult man with Graves' disease, either hyperthyroidism or ophthalmopathy (not recorded which).

The chain joins TRBV29-1 to TRBJ1-2; 10 positions match TRBD1. In germline, CDR1 is SQVTM, CDR2 ANQGSEA. J lost 4 bases, V lost 6 bases, and 11 bases had no gene match. The CDR3 covers 15 residues. The CDR3 DNA reads as TGCAGCGTAGCTACCGGACAGGGGGGTGCCTATGGCTACACCTTC. Amino acids: CSVATGQGGAYGYTF.

This clonotype occurred many times. In DNA form, the CDR3 reads TGTGCCACCAGTGCCGATGACAGGAGTAATCAGCCCCAGCATTTT. Encoded protein: CATSADDRSNQPQHF. The gene calls are TRBV24-1 and TRBJ1-5, with TRBD1 as a possible D gene (6 bases). The CDR3 consists of 15 residues. Trimming pared 5 bases from V and 4 bases from J, leaving 14 bases between. Germline V gene data show CDR1 as KGHDR and CDR2 as SFDVKD.

The chain employs TRBV5-1 and TRBJ2-5; D is perhaps TRBD1 or TRBD2 (5 bases each). This CDR3 contains 16 residues. V shed 3 bases and J shed 2 bases, with 17 bases lying between them. Germline CDR1 is SGHRS and CDR2 is YFSETQ. CDR3 in DNA: TGCGCCAGCAGCTCAGGGTCGGACTCTGAGCAAGAGACCCAGTACTTC. Translated, it gives CASSSGSDSEQETQYF. The full variable domain, rest sourced from reference TRBV5-1 and TRBJ2-5, is KAGVTQTPRYLIKTRGQQVTLSCSPISGHRSVSWYQQTPGQGLQFLFEYFSETQRNKGNFPGRFSGRQFSNSRSEMNVSTLELGDSALYLCASSSGSDSEQETQYFGPGTRLLVL.

This clonotype appeared once. The chain is built from TRBV15 and TRBJ2-7, with 12 bases aligning to TRBD1. Germline V gene data show CDR1 as LNHNV and CDR2 as YYDKDF (reference sequence). The CDR3 has 14 amino acids. J gave up 9 bases and V 3 bases, and 6 bases lay outside the gene matches. The CDR3 DNA reads TGTGCCACCAGCAGGGGACAGGGGGCGTTTGTGCAGTACTTC. It translates to CATSRGQGAFVQYF.

This clonotype was observed at least ten times. The chain is built from TRBV2 and TRBJ1-4; D call uncertain. The CDR3 runs 15 residues. The germline V gene encodes CDR1 SNHLY and CDR2 FYNNEI. The V and J ends lost 5 bases and 0 bases respectively, with 10 bases between them. DNA for the CDR3: TGTGCCAGCAGTCAGGACGGGGCAACTAATGAAAAACTGTTTTTT. It is translated as CASSQDGATNEKLFF. Supplemented by reference TRBV2 and TRBJ1-4, the full variable domain reads EPEVTQTPSHQVTQMGQEVILRCVPISNHLYFYWYRQILGQKVEFLVSFYNNEISEKSEIFDDQFSVERPDGSNFTLKIRSTKLEDSAMYFCASSQDGATNEKLFFGSGTQLSVL.

The chain couples TRBV27 to TRBJ1-5, with D possibly matching TRBD1 (5 bases). The germline V and J ends were trimmed by 0 bases and 11 bases, with 11 bases remaining between them. Germline CDR1 is MNHEY and CDR2 is SMNVEV (reference sequence). This CDR3 comprises 13 residues. The CDR3 coding sequence is TGTGCCAGCAGTTTATCCGCTGGGGGGACCCAGCATTTT. Encoded protein: CASSLSAGGTQHF.